This T cell receptor beta chain was recorded in a study of beta chain features in type 1 diabetes. General study findings and limits: There was a moderate but significant shortening of TCRB CDR3s in all four CD4+ subsets of Type 1 diabetes patients. The study found that naive, central memory and Treg TCRB repertoires appeared more similar in patients than in healthy donors.

Trimming cost V 1 base and J 2 bases, with 5 bases left between them. In germline, CDR1 is SGHTA, CDR2 FQGNSA. This CDR3 has 13 amino acids. One heparinised draw of blood, averaging around 120 mL, came from each donor. Researchers reported sorting CD4+ naive, central memory, regulatory and stem cell-like memory cells via CD45RO/CCR7/CD25/CD127/CD95/CD27. The entirety of the isolated RNA underwent reverse transcription, so expressed TCRB transcripts were sequenced. Naive, central memory and regulatory T cell samples came to a mean of roughly 4 million reads. TCRdb's table, derived via immunoSEQ multiplex PCR, lists solely in-frame clones and lacks some. The data show 95,000 to 150,000 clones, 16% seen once. In the case of this clone: Antigen: not known.

The sequenced material came from central memory CD4+ T cells from blood. This rearrangement joins TRBV7-2 to TRBJ2-5; D not resolved. The source of this sequence is a man aged 25-45 years with type 1 diabetes. The DNA of the CDR3 is TGTGCCAGCAGCTTAGATAAGCAAGAGACCCAGTACTTC. Amino acid sequence: CASSLDKQETQYF.